Following are 7 T cell receptor beta chains from one sample sequenced in a study of shared clonotypes between healthy human individuals. The data were produced by immunoSEQ multiplex PCR, yet TCRdb's version contains in-frame clones alone and is incomplete. The sample records approximately 2.5 million clones, 90% to 95% being singletons. Sequencing used naive CD4+ T cells sorted from blood. Subset here: CD45RA+ positively selected. The source of these receptors is a man aged 18 to 29 in good health.

V usage is TRBV18 and J usage is TRBJ2-7, with a weak D call TRBD2 (5 bases). Deletions cut 3 bases from V and 2 bases from J, with 17 bases between. The CDR3 covers 16 residues. Germline-derived CDR1 and CDR2 are KGHSH and LQKENI. The CDR3 DNA is TGTGCCAGCTCACCGGACCCTCCGGGGAACCCCTACGAGCAGTACTTC. This codes for CASSPDPPGNPYEQYF.

The J gene is TRBJ1-2, the V gene TRBV28; 8 positions match TRBD1. Per germline, CDR1 MDHEN and CDR2 SYDVKM. The length of the CDR3 is 14 residues. J was trimmed by 8 bases and V by 5 bases; bases with no gene match: 10. For the CDR3, the DNA is TGTGCCAGCAGTCCGCCAGGGGGCGGTGGCGGCTACACCTTC. It encodes CASSPPGGGGGYTF.

V and J are TRBV28 and TRBJ2-2; D unresolved. Germline V lookup: CDR1 MDHEN, CDR2 SYDVKM. CDR3 length: 12 residues. V shed 7 bases and J shed 1 base, with 4 bases lying between them. CDR3 protein: CASTQNTGELFF. CDR3 nucleotides: TGTGCCAGCACCCAGAACACCGGGGAGCTGTTTTTT.

This clone was counted a single time. Other DNA sequences in the sample encode the same CDR3. The gene calls are TRBV7-2 and TRBJ2-7; D is unresolved. Trimming cost V 2 bases and J 2 bases, with 4 bases left between them. CDR1 and CDR2 (germline): SGHTA, FQGNSA. The CDR3 spans 12 residues. The CDR3 protein is CASSLKAYEQYF. CDR3 DNA: TGTGCCAGCAGCTTAAAGGCCTACGAGCAGTACTTC.

Concerning this clone itself: Other DNA sequences in this specimen translate into the identical CDR3. The chain joins TRBV5-1 to TRBJ2-5; 8 nucleotides match TRBD1. This CDR3 is 15 amino acids long. V lost 3 bases to trimming and J lost 5 bases; unmatched junction nucleotides: 9. The germline gives CDR1 SGHRS, CDR2 YFSETQ. The CDR3: CASSSGQAIQETQYF. The CDR3 nucleotides are TGCGCCAGCAGCTCGGGACAGGCGATCCAGGAGACCCAGTACTTC.

V usage is TRBV9 and J usage is TRBJ2-7; possibly TRBD1 or TRBD2 for D (5 bases each). Between the trimmed V and J ends, which lost 3 bases and 0 bases, there was a span of 16 bases. Germline V CDR1 and CDR2: SGDLS, YYNGEE. The CDR3 loop spans 16 amino acids. For the CDR3, the DNA is TGTGCCAGCAGCGCTGGGACCGCACCCACCTCCTACGAGCAGTACTTC. Protein product: CASSAGTAPTSYEQYF.

V and J are TRBV12-5 and TRBJ2-7; TRBD2 aligns across 8 bases. The CDR3 consists of 16 residues. V was pared by 7 bases and J by 5 bases, with 16 bases of the junction left unmatched. CDR1 and CDR2 from the germline V gene are LGHNT and FRNRAP. This chain's CDR3 is CASAPAQSGSLNEQYF. CDR3 DNA sequence: TGTGCTAGTGCCCCAGCCCAGAGCGGGAGCCTTAACGAGCAGTACTTC.